Below, 22 T cell receptor beta chains from the same sample are listed, as sequenced in a study of response to subunit inactivated influenza vaccine. Each CDR3 protein is one row after TCRdb ran MiXCR on the RT-PCR reads. The data show 550,000 to 800,000 distinct CDR3 sequences, roughly 13% seen once. Source: PBMCs from blood, taken around 14 days before vaccination. The receptors originated from a man aged 45-65 years who received an inactivated influenza vaccine.

This clonotype was found a few times. CDR3 protein: CASRHEPGQSSGYTF. The CDR3 region has the DNA TGCGCCAGCAGGCACGAACCGGGACAGTCCTCTGGCTACACCTTC. V gene TRBV5-1 combines with J gene TRBJ1-2; 7 bases line up with TRBD1. The V and J ends lost 5 bases and 7 bases, in that order; junction bases with no gene match: 14. This CDR3 has 15 amino acids. Germline V gene data show CDR1 as SGHRS and CDR2 as YFSETQ.

The genes are TRBV12-3 or TRBV12-4 and TRBJ2-2; D tentatively fits TRBD1 or TRBD2 (5 bases each). The CDR3 has 14 residues. V was shortened by 7 bases and J by 9 bases, with 18 bases between the two germline ends. The DNA of the CDR3 is TGTGCCAGCACTTCCCCTAGTCCGGGACGGGAGCTGTTTTTT. Amino acids: CASTSPSPGRELFF.

This clonotype was picked up a small number of times. The J gene is TRBJ2-1, the V gene TRBV7-9; D is undetermined. The CDR3 consists of 13 residues. The germline V and J ends were trimmed by 1 base and 4 bases, with 5 bases remaining between them. The germline CDR1 and CDR2 sequences are SEHNR and FQNEAQ (reference sequence). The CDR3 bases are TGTGCCAGCAGCTTAGACGAGTACAATGAGCAGTTCTTC. Translation: CASSLDEYNEQFF.

Many counts were recorded for this clonotype. The gene calls are TRBV15 and TRBJ2-5, with 10 bases fitting TRBD2. V trimming: 4 bases; J trimming: 0 bases; junction bases outside the gene matches: 2. Germline CDR1 is LNHNV and CDR2 is YYDKDF (reference sequence). The CDR3 is 15 residues long. The CDR3 DNA is TGTGCCACCAGCACGGGGACTAGCGACCAAGAGACCCAGTACTTC. Protein product: CATSTGTSDQETQYF.

V is TRBV7-8 and J is TRBJ2-7; possible D gene TRBD1, 5 bases. Germline-derived CDR1 and CDR2 are SGHVS and FQNEAQ. The CDR3 is 15 amino acids. Deletions cut 5 bases from V and 4 bases from J, with 18 bases between. CDR3 protein: CASSPIPLGVYEQYF. DNA for the CDR3: TGTGCCAGCAGCCCCATACCCTTAGGGGTATACGAGCAGTACTTC.

The chain joins TRBV7-8 to TRBJ1-2; D gene uncertain. Germline-derived CDR1 and CDR2 are SGHVS and FQNEAQ. The CDR3 contains 16 residues. The V end lost 0 bases, the J end lost 0 bases, and 11 bases lay between the germline ends. The CDR3: CASSLAPGRPNYGYTF. Written as DNA, the CDR3 is TGTGCCAGCAGCTTAGCCCCTGGCAGGCCTAACTATGGCTACACCTTC.

The chain employs TRBV20-1 and TRBJ2-1; no reliable D call. The germline V gene encodes CDR1 DFQATT and CDR2 SNEGSKA (reference sequence). The ends were cut back, 5 bases at V and 7 bases at J, with 6 bases in the middle. The CDR3 runs to 10 residues. In DNA form, the CDR3 reads TGCAGTGCTCATGGGAATGAGCAGTTCTTC. It translates to CSAHGNEQFF.

Concerning this clonotype: One junction end does not reproduce the germline sequence, and a read error may be involved. The chain uses TRBV15 and TRBJ1-1; D is unresolved. In germline, CDR1 is LNHNV, CDR2 YYDKDF (reference sequence). The CDR3 length is 15 residues. CDR3 bases: TGTGCCACCAGCGGAGAGGGCAGCGGGAACACTGAAGCTTTCTTT. This gives the protein CATSGEGSGNTEAFF.

This clonotype has more than one count but fewer than ten. The chain uses TRBV20-1 and TRBJ2-1; 12 nucleotides match TRBD2. The CDR3 extends over 15 amino acids. The germline CDR1 and CDR2 sequences are DFQATT and SNEGSKA (reference sequence). V was pared by 2 bases and J by 8 bases, with 7 bases of the junction left unmatched. The CDR3 coding sequence is TGCAGTGCTAGAAGACTAGCGGGAGCTCGGGATGAGCAGTTCTTC. The encoded protein is CSARRLAGARDEQFF.

The chain has TRBV27 and TRBJ1-6; 9 bases fit TRBD1. From germline, CDR1 is MNHEY and CDR2 SMNVEV (reference sequence). Trimming removed 2 bases from V and 1 base from J; junction bases left unmatched: 12. This CDR3 contains 20 residues. The CDR3, as DNA: TGTGCCAGCAGTTTAGAGGGGACAGGGCAGGAGGTATCCTATAATTCACCCCTCCACTTT. This translates into CASSLEGTGQEVSYNSPLHF.

The J gene is TRBJ2-7, the V gene TRBV27, with 9 bases fitting TRBD1. The CDR3 is 16 amino acids. Germline V CDR1 and CDR2: MNHEY, SMNVEV (reference sequence). The V gene end was trimmed by 6 bases and the J gene end by 5 bases; junction bases not matched to a gene: 14. The CDR3 nucleotides read TGTGCCAGCAGATCTCTGCCGGGACAGGGTTCCGACGAGCAGTACTTC. As protein: CASRSLPGQGSDEQYF.

This clonotype occurred a few times. The chain has TRBV9 and TRBJ1-5; D unresolved. Germline loops: CDR1 SGDLS, CDR2 YYNGEE. The CDR3 consists of 15 residues. Trimming cost V 0 bases and J 4 bases, with 11 bases left between them. The chain's CDR3 is CASSVGIFGNQPQHF. The DNA for the CDR3 is TGTGCCAGCAGCGTAGGAATCTTTGGAAATCAGCCCCAGCATTTT. The whole variable domain, filled in from reference TRBV9 and TRBJ1-5, reads DSGVTQTPKHLITATGQRVTLRCSPRSGDLSVYWYQQSLDQGLQFLIQYYNGEERAKGNILERFSAQQFPDLHSELNLSSLELGDSALYFCASSVGIFGNQPQHFGDGTRLSIL.

This clonotype was counted between two and nine times. The rearrangement joins TRBV12-3 or TRBV12-4 to TRBJ1-1; D remains ambiguous. This CDR3 spans 14 amino acids. V was trimmed by 3 bases and J by 1 base, leaving 9 bases between them. Written as DNA, the CDR3 is TGTGCCAGCAGTTTCTCTTCCGGGAACACTGAAGCTTTCTTT. Residues: CASSFSSGNTEAFF.

In this sample, this clonotype turned up once. V and J are TRBV9 and TRBJ2-1; 9 positions match TRBD1. Germline assignment: CDR1 SGDLS and CDR2 YYNGEE. The CDR3 runs 15 residues. V gave up 0 bases and J gave up 6 bases; unmatched junction bases: 4. The CDR3 coding sequence is TGTGCCAGCAGCGTAGAACAGGGGGCGCGCAATGAGCAGTTCTTC. Translating it yields CASSVEQGARNEQFF. The complete variable domain, with remaining parts taken from reference TRBV9 and TRBJ2-1, reads DSGVTQTPKHLITATGQRVTLRCSPRSGDLSVYWYQQSLDQGLQFLIQYYNGEERAKGNILERFSAQQFPDLHSELNLSSLELGDSALYFCASSVEQGARNEQFFGPGTRLTVL.

The chain recombines TRBV12-3 or TRBV12-4 with TRBJ2-7, with D unclear. The CDR3 is 10 amino acids. V lost 8 bases to trimming and J lost 3 bases, with 5 bases between them. The CDR3 DNA reads as TGTGCCAGCGCACTCTACGAGCAGTACTTC. Residues: CASALYEQYF.

This clonotype was seen many times. The gene calls are TRBV7-2 and TRBJ2-3; D not resolved. Germline V CDR1 and CDR2: SGHTA, FQGNSA. The CDR3 length is 13 residues. Trimming left V 8 bases short and J 0 bases short, with 9 bases between. CDR3 in DNA: TGTGCCAGCCGGATGGGAAGCACAGATACGCAGTATTTT. It specifies CASRMGSTDTQYF.

This chain joins TRBV20-1 and TRBJ2-4, with D perhaps matching TRBD2 (5 bases). CDR1 DFQATT and CDR2 SNEGSKA come from the germline V gene (reference sequence). This CDR3 spans 13 amino acids. Between the trimmed V and J ends, which lost 6 bases and 3 bases, there was a span of 12 bases. The CDR3 sequence: CSALGNDKNIQYF. The DNA for the CDR3 is TGCAGTGCGCTCGGGAACGACAAAAACATTCAGTACTTC.

The chain joins TRBV9 to TRBJ2-7, with D tentatively TRBD1 or TRBD2 (5 bases each). The germline V gene has CDR1 SGDLS and CDR2 YYNGEE. There are 16 residues in the CDR3. Deletions cut 4 bases from V and 1 base from J, with 18 bases between. CDR3 protein: CASSSSGTDASYEQYF. The DNA for the CDR3 is TGTGCCAGCAGCTCCTCCGGGACCGACGCGTCCTACGAGCAGTACTTC.

There are many counts of this clonotype. V and J are TRBV19 and TRBJ1-2, with D perhaps TRBD1 (6 bases). The V gene's germline CDR1 is LNHDA and CDR2 SQIVND (reference sequence). The CDR3 contains 12 residues. V lost 8 bases, J lost 2 bases, and 9 bases lay in between. The CDR3 here is CASGQYNYGYTF. The CDR3 DNA reads as TGTGCCAGTGGACAGTACAACTATGGCTACACCTTC.

About this clonotype: One end of the junction is discordant with germline, which a read error may explain. The V and J genes are TRBV4-3 and TRBJ2-6, with D perhaps TRBD1 (5 bases). Germline V gene lookup returns CDR1 LGHNA and CDR2 YSLEER. The CDR3 length is 15 residues. The DNA of the CDR3 is TGCGCCAGCAGCAAAGACAGCTCTGGGGCCAACGTCCTGACTTTC. Its protein is CASSKDSSGANVLTF.

Concerning this clonotype itself: A much larger clone differs by one base, so this may be a read error. The chain has TRBV12-3 or TRBV12-4 and TRBJ2-1, with 13 bases lining up with TRBD2. The CDR3 extends over 14 amino acids. CDR3 DNA: TGTGCCCGCAGCACTAGCGGGGGGGCGAGGGAGCAGTTCTTC. It is translated as CARSTSGGAREQFF.

This clonotype was picked up many times. The J gene is TRBJ2-2, the V gene TRBV4-3; unclear D gene. V was pared by 6 bases and J by 0 bases, with 11 bases between. The CDR3 consists of 15 residues. Germline CDR1 reads LGHNA; CDR2 reads YSLEER. For the CDR3, the DNA is TGCGCCAGCAGGGGCACGAGTCCGAACACCGGGGAGCTGTTTTTT. Translating gives CASRGTSPNTGELFF.